Shown below are 2 T cell receptor beta chains from a single sample sequenced in a study of T cells in Graves' hyperthyroidism and ophthalmopathy (dated by TCRdb to about 2019). The library was built by means of multiplex PCR. The run used an Illumina HiSeq 2000. TCR beta CDR3 regions were amplified from RNA transcripts. The first round of RT-PCR for the TCR CDR3 was performed with the HTBI primer set and the Qiagen OneStep RT-PCR kit. The public sequencing data were trimmed at Q25 with fastp and processed into clonotypes with MiXCR by TCRdb, which kept only in-frame beta chains. Each entry merges the rows of one CDR3 protein and shows their most common DNA and genes. This sample is represented by approximately 560,000 distinct CDR3 sequences; about a sixth of them were singletons. The ten largest clones represent about 7% of the sample. The sequenced sample consisted of blood. These receptors all come from a woman aged 25 to 39 with Graves' hyperthyroidism.

This clonotype was counted many times. V and J are TRBV5-1 and TRBJ2-1; 14 bases map to TRBD2. The CDR3 has 15 amino acids. V was clipped by 3 bases and J by 10 bases; unmatched bases: 6. CDR1 is SGHRS, CDR2 YFSETQ, per germline. CDR3 region: CASSSRLAGGEEQFF. The CDR3 coding sequence is TGCGCCAGCAGCTCTAGACTAGCGGGAGGGGAGGAGCAGTTCTTC.

The chain employs TRBV4-3 and TRBJ1-4; a possible D gene is TRBD1 (6 bases). The germline V gene has CDR1 LGHNA and CDR2 YSLEER. V lost 3 bases and J 2 bases, leaving 16 bases between the germline ends. This CDR3 has 17 amino acids. This CDR3 is CASSHPPRGQTNEKLFF. CDR3 nucleotides: TGCGCCAGCAGCCACCCTCCCAGGGGTCAGACTAATGAAAAACTGTTTTTT.